This T cell receptor (beta chain) was profiled in a study of blood T cells in healthy people across ages. The CDR3 contains 15 residues. The V and J ends lost 7 bases and 4 bases respectively, with 14 bases between them. Isolation yielded PBMCs, at least 7 million per sample, in every case. Sample-barcoded 5' priming and a J-beta primer mix drove a second PCR of roughly 6 to 12 cycles. TCRdb fed the 5' RACE reads into MiXCR, producing one record per CDR3 protein. The sample lists 910,000 or so distinct CDR3 sequences; roughly 51% were seen once. This clonotype was detected a few times. The TCR sequence derives from a woman aged 55-69 years in good health. The chain links TRBV12-3 or TRBV12-4 to TRBJ2-6; D is possibly TRBD2 (5 bases). The sequencing sample was made of blood. The CDR3 sequence is CASTRTEMGANVLTF. CDR3 in DNA: TGTGCCAGCACCAGGACTGAGATGGGGGCCAACGTCCTGACTTTC.